These 21 T cell receptor beta chains came from one sample sequenced in a study of cytomegalovirus exposure and HLA in healthy donors. 13 Jbeta primers and 60 Vbeta primers were used for the PCR. The protocol was immunoSEQ multiplex PCR, while the TCRdb copy is restricted to in-frame clones and leaves out a portion. The profile covers approximately 130,000 clones, with about 85% appearing a single time and 6.7% taken by the ten largest. Source material: PBMCs. The receptors were sampled from a woman in her 30s in good health and CMV-seropositive.

The J gene is TRBJ2-5, the V gene TRBV2; 9 positions match TRBD2. Unmatched junction bases numbered 8, after V lost 2 bases and J lost 7 bases. The CDR3 is 15 amino acids. CDR1 is SNHLY, CDR2 FYNNEI, per germline. CDR3 DNA: TGTGCCAGCAGTGAACAGCGGGGGGCCCGAGTGACCCAGTACTTC. Encoded protein: CASSEQRGARVTQYF.

This sequence joins TRBV18 and TRBJ2-7; maybe TRBD1 (6 bases). Per germline, CDR1 KGHSH and CDR2 LQKENI. The length of the CDR3 is 13 residues. Trimming pared 6 bases from V and 3 bases from J, leaving 12 bases between. This CDR3 reads CASSLGQIYEQYF. Written as DNA, the CDR3 is TGTGCCAGCTCCCTCGGACAGATCTACGAGCAGTACTTC.

The V gene is TRBV6-5, the J gene TRBJ1-1, with unresolved D. The CDR3 runs to 14 residues. With 7 bases removed from V and 11 bases from J, the gap between germline ends came to 23 bases. Germline V gives CDR1 MNHEY, CDR2 SVGAGI. CDR3 sequence reads: CASNPAPPTREAFF. DNA for the CDR3: TGTGCCAGCAACCCCGCCCCCCCCACGAGGGAGGCTTTCTTT.

The chain has TRBV5-1 and TRBJ2-1; D gene unclear. Germline loops: CDR1 SGHRS, CDR2 YFSETQ. The CDR3 runs to 15 residues. Trimming stripped 5 bases from V and 7 bases from J, with 19 bases between. CDR3 sequence: CASSYQVGLKNEQFF. CDR3 nucleotides: TGCGCCAGCAGTTACCAGGTTGGCCTAAAGAATGAGCAGTTCTTC.

The chain couples TRBV11-2 to TRBJ2-1; 11 bases match TRBD2. Germline V gene data show CDR1 as SGHAT and CDR2 as FQNNGV. With V trimmed by 5 bases and J by 5 bases, 11 bases remained unmatched. The CDR3 consists of 17 residues. CDR3 sequence (DNA): TGTGCCAGCAGCAAGGTACTAGCGGGGGTGGGCGACAATGAGCAGTTCTTC. Translation: CASSKVLAGVGDNEQFF.

This clone was observed a few times. This sequence joins TRBV2 and TRBJ1-5, with no clear D. Germline-derived CDR1 and CDR2 are SNHLY and FYNNEI. This CDR3 region has 15 residues. Between the trimmed V and J ends, which lost 1 base and 4 bases, there was a span of 11 bases. The CDR3 DNA reads TGTGCCAGCAGTGAAGATTCGGTTATTAATCAGCCCCAGCATTTT. Protein sequence: CASSEDSVINQPQHF.

This clone has a handful of counts. The chain carries TRBV5-4 and TRBJ1-2; no clear D. Looked up from germline, CDR1 is SGHNT and CDR2 is YYREEE (reference sequence). CDR3 length equals 13 residues. Trimming removed 0 bases at V and 8 bases at J, with 11 bases between. The CDR3 DNA reads as TGTGCCAGCAGCTTGGAGTCGGGGTGGGGCTACACCTTC. It is translated as CASSLESGWGYTF.

The chain joins TRBV4-1 to TRBJ2-3, with a weak D call TRBD1 (6 bases). The CDR3 has 11 amino acids. V dropped 3 bases and J dropped 11 bases, with 9 bases sitting between them. Germline lookup yields CDR1 MGHRA and CDR2 YSYEKL. The CDR3 protein is CASSHRDMQYF. Written as DNA, the CDR3 is TGCGCCAGCAGCCACCGGGACATGCAGTATTTT.

The chain recombines TRBV2 with TRBJ2-5, with D possibly matching TRBD1 (5 bases). V was shortened by 7 bases and J by 5 bases, with 17 bases between the two germline ends. The germline gives CDR1 SNHLY, CDR2 FYNNEI. This CDR3 region has 14 residues. The CDR3 DNA sequence: TGTGCCAGCACATACTCAGGGTGGGGCGAGACCCAGTACTTC. This translates into CASTYSGWGETQYF.

The V and J genes are TRBV7-9 and TRBJ2-5; 7 nucleotides match TRBD1. Trimming cost V 0 bases and J 3 bases; bases outside gene matches: 1. This CDR3 spans 14 amino acids. CDR1 and CDR2 from the germline V gene are SEHNR and FQNEAQ (reference sequence). The CDR3 loop is CASSLAGQKETQYF. The CDR3 nucleotides read TGTGCCAGCAGCTTAGCGGGACAGAAAGAGACCCAGTACTTC.

The gene calls are TRBV4-1 and TRBJ2-7; maybe TRBD2 (6 bases). Germline V gene sequence: CDR1 MGHRA, CDR2 YSYEKL. Trimming shortened V by 0 bases and J by 4 bases, and 10 bases separated the two germline ends. The CDR3 length is 14 residues. The CDR3 bases are TGCGCCAGCAGCCAAGATCGGGGGAGGTACGAGCAGTACTTC. It yields the protein CASSQDRGRYEQYF.

The genes are TRBV6-5 and TRBJ2-7, with 10 bases aligning to TRBD2. This CDR3 has 15 amino acids. V shed 6 bases and J 4 bases; nucleotides not matched to a gene: 9. In germline, CDR1 is MNHEY, CDR2 SVGAGI. CDR3 amino acids: CASRTTASGSYEQYF. In DNA form, the CDR3 reads TGTGCCAGCAGAACCACCGCTAGCGGGAGTTACGAGCAGTACTTC.

The chain couples TRBV5-1 to TRBJ2-3, with D possibly matching TRBD1 (7 bases). Looked up from germline, CDR1 is SGHRS and CDR2 is YFSETQ. The ends were cut back, 2 bases at V and 4 bases at J, with 20 bases in the middle. This CDR3 spans 17 amino acids. This chain's CDR3 is CASSFTPGLQGADTQYF. In nucleotides, the CDR3 is TGCGCCAGCAGCTTTACCCCGGGACTCCAGGGGGCAGATACGCAGTATTTT.

The gene calls are TRBV4-1 and TRBJ1-1, with a possible D match to TRBD1 (5 bases). This CDR3 is 15 amino acids long. V gave up 0 bases and J gave up 4 bases, with 12 bases separating them. Germline CDR1 MGHRA, CDR2 YSYEKL. The DNA for the CDR3 is TGCGCCAGCAGCCAAGAAGCCCCCAGGGCCACTGAAGCTTTCTTT. Its translation: CASSQEAPRATEAFF.

J is TRBJ2-1 and V is TRBV1; the tabulated D call, TRBD2, remains unverified against the DNA. TRBV1 is classified as a pseudogene. This CDR3 comprises 18 residues. In DNA form, the CDR3 reads TGCACCAGCAGCCTCCGACTAGCGGGGGACCTCTCCTACAATGAGCAGTTCTTC. Translating gives CTSSLRLAGDLSYNEQFF.

J is TRBJ1-6 and V is TRBV6-4; D gene ambiguous. V gave up 8 bases and J gave up 4 bases, with 15 bases separating them. The germline CDR1 and CDR2 sequences are MRHNA and SNTAGT. The CDR3 sequence is 15 residues long. This CDR3 reads CASRREAFYNSPLHF. The CDR3 DNA reads TGTGCCAGCCGACGCGAGGCCTTTTATAATTCACCCCTCCACTTT.

This clone was seen just once. The chain uses TRBV5-4 and TRBJ1-2; 7 positions match TRBD1. Germline V gene sequence: CDR1 SGHNT, CDR2 YYREEE (reference sequence). J lost 7 bases, V lost 4 bases, and 10 bases had no gene match. The CDR3 is 14 residues long. The CDR3 region has the DNA TGTGCCAGCAGCCACCCGGACAGGCTTTCTGGCTACACCTTC. Translated, it gives CASSHPDRLSGYTF. The full variable domain, completed using reference TRBV5-4 and TRBJ1-2, is ETGVTQSPTHLIKTRGQQVTLRCSSQSGHNTVSWYQQALGQGPQFIFQYYREEENGRGNFPPRFSGLQFPNYSSELNVNALELDDSALYLCASSHPDRLSGYTFGSGTRLTVV.

The chain employs TRBV5-1 and TRBJ2-5; 10 bases match TRBD2. V shed 4 bases and J 4 bases; nucleotides not matched to a gene: 4. There are 14 residues in the CDR3. The V gene's germline CDR1 is SGHRS and CDR2 YFSETQ. The CDR3 DNA reads TGCGCCAGCAGCCAGGGACTAGCGCGAGAGACCCAGTACTTC. Translated, it gives CASSQGLARETQYF.

This rearrangement joins TRBV6-1 to TRBJ2-4; D possibly corresponds to TRBD2 (6 bases). The CDR3 spans 13 residues. Germline V gives CDR1 MNHNS, CDR2 SASEGT. V was trimmed by 3 bases and J by 6 bases, leaving 9 bases between them. The DNA of the CDR3 is TGTGCCAGCAGTGAGGAGGAGGGAAACATTCAGTACTTC. This sequence encodes CASSEEEGNIQYF.

The chain couples TRBV5-1 to TRBJ2-1, with D perhaps TRBD1 (6 bases). This CDR3 is built from 16 residues. Germline V gene lookup returns CDR1 SGHRS and CDR2 YFSETQ. V shed 0 bases and J shed 0 bases, with 10 bases lying between them. CDR3 in DNA: TGCGCCAGCAGCTTGGGACAGGCCAGCTCCTACAATGAGCAGTTCTTC. It encodes CASSLGQASSYNEQFF.

Points on this clone: This specimen includes other DNA sequences encoding the same CDR3. The chain recombines TRBV6-5 with TRBJ2-7; D gene ambiguous. In germline, CDR1 is MNHEY, CDR2 SVGAGI. The CDR3 is 12 residues long. V shed 4 bases and J shed 7 bases, with 11 bases lying between them. CDR3 nucleotides: TGTGCCAGCAGTTCACCTGGCTGGGAGCAGTACTTC. This gives the protein CASSSPGWEQYF.